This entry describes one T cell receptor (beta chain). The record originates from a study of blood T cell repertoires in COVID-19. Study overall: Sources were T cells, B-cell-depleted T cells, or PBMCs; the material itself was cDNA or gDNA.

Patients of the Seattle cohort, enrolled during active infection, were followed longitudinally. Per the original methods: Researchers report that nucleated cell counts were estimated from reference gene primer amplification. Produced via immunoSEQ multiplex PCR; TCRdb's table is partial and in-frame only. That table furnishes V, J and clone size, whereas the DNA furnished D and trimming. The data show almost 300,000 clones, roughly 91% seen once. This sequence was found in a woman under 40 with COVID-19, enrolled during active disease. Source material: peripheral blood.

The CDR3 DNA follows: TGTGCCAGTAGTATTTGGACAGGGGGCGACTCACCCCTCCACTTT. Its protein product is CASSIWTGGDSPLHF. This chain links TRBV19 with TRBJ1-6; 11 bases are shared with TRBD1. Germline V CDR1 and CDR2: LNHDA, SQIVND (reference sequence). The CDR3 covers 15 residues. V lost 3 bases, J lost 10 bases, and 5 bases stayed unmatched.